This is a list of T cell receptor beta chains from one sample in a study of blood T cell repertoires in COVID-19. The data were produced by immunoSEQ multiplex PCR, yet TCRdb's version contains in-frame clones alone and is incomplete. The sample carries about 170,000 clones, approximately 84% recorded once. The sample comprised peripheral blood. These receptor sequences come from a woman of 80 years or more with acute or convalescent COVID-19. Each CDR3 is given with its conserved first and last residue. D genes are given only for firm matches. Expanded clones get a size class; other rows say once, few or many, or leave the size out.

CDR3 protein	CDR3 DNA	clone size	D gene	V gene	J gene
CASSLGYPLNTEAFF	TGTGCCAGCAGCCTCGGGTACCCCCTGAACACTGAAGCTTTCTTT	.	.	TRBV11-2	TRBJ1-1
CSVMLGAGYGYTF	TGCAGCGTCATGTTGGGGGCTGGATATGGCTACACCTTC	.	.	TRBV29-1	TRBJ1-2
CASSSGTGGAGGYTF	TGTGCCAGCAGCTCCGGGACAGGGGGCGCTGGGGGCTACACCTTC	.	TRBD1	TRBV7-6	TRBJ1-2
CASSRGGETQYF	TGTGCCAGCAGTCGCGGGGGAGAGACCCAGTACTTC	.	TRBD2	TRBV6-5	TRBJ2-5
CASSQGTGTGKGYEQYF	TGCGCCAGCAGCCAGGGCACCGGGACAGGGAAGGGCTACGAGCAGTACTTC	.	TRBD1	TRBV4-3	TRBJ2-7
CASSHPRGQGTEAFF	TGTGCCAGCAGCCACCCCAGGGGGCAAGGCACTGAAGCTTTCTTT	.	TRBD1	TRBV3-1/TRBV3-2	TRBJ1-1
CASRSGGNIQYF	TGTGCCAGCAGGAGTGGCGGAAACATTCAGTACTTC	.	.	TRBV2	TRBJ2-4
CASSLERETQYF	TGTGCCAGCAGCTTGGAGAGGGAGACCCAGTACTTC	.	.	TRBV7-8	TRBJ2-5
CASSLRTGAYNEQFF	TGCGCCAGCAGCTTGCGGACAGGGGCCTACAATGAGCAGTTCTTC	.	TRBD1	TRBV5-1	TRBJ2-1
CASSKRTGIRAPKETQYF	TGTGCCAGCAGCAAAAGGACAGGGATAAGGGCCCCCAAAGAGACCCAGTACTTC	.	TRBD1	TRBV2	TRBJ2-5
CASSLTGTNEQFF	TGTGCCAGTAGTTTGACAGGGACCAATGAGCAGTTCTTC	once	TRBD1	TRBV19	TRBJ2-1
CASSQDPSGGYEQYF	TGCGCCAGCAGCCAAGATCCAAGCGGGGGCTACGAGCAGTACTTC	.	TRBD2	TRBV4-3	TRBJ2-7
CASRLTGSSGNTIYF	TGTGCCAGCAGACTGACAGGGAGCTCTGGAAACACCATATATTTT	few	TRBD1	TRBV6-5	TRBJ1-3
CASSLQGAGYNEQFF	TGCGCCAGCAGCTTACAGGGGGCGGGATACAATGAGCAGTTCTTC	.	TRBD1	TRBV5-1	TRBJ2-1
CASRELVGIGELFF	TGCGCCAGCAGAGAACTAGTAGGGATCGGGGAGCTGTTTTTT	.	.	TRBV10-1	TRBJ2-2
CASSIGDRVNQPQHF	TGTGCCAGCAGCATTGGGGACAGGGTTAATCAGCCCCAGCATTTT	.	.	TRBV21-1	TRBJ1-5
CASSIRSSGSGRSYEQYF	TGTGCCAGTAGTATTAGGTCTAGCGGGAGTGGTCGCTCCTACGAGCAGTACTTC	.	TRBD2	TRBV19	TRBJ2-7
CASSAMAGGTEAFF	TGTGCCAGCAGTGCAATGGCGGGGGGCACTGAAGCTTTCTTT	.	.	TRBV27	TRBJ1-1
CASSLVASGSNEQFF	TGTGCCAGCAGCTTAGTAGCTAGCGGGAGCAATGAGCAGTTCTTC	.	TRBD2	TRBV7-9	TRBJ2-1
CASTKEDGAFF	TGTGCCAGCACCAAGGAGGACGGAGCTTTCTTT	.	.	TRBV28	TRBJ1-1
CASSTLAGVKETQYF	TGCGCCAGCAGCACCTTGGCGGGAGTAAAAGAGACCCAGTACTTC	.	TRBD2	TRBV5-1	TRBJ2-5
CAGGQGALSNTIYF	TGTGCCGGCGGACAGGGGGCCCTTTCAAACACCATATATTTT	.	TRBD1	TRBV10-3	TRBJ1-3
CASSFYSPGNTIYF	TGTGCCAGCAGCTTCTACAGCCCTGGAAACACCATATATTTT	.	.	TRBV7-9	TRBJ1-3
CASSPGDREAFF	TGTGCCAGCAGCCCAGGGGACAGGGAAGCTTTCTTT	.	TRBD1	TRBV7-9	TRBJ1-1
CASSRTTGESVGQYF	TGTGCCAGCTCACGTACGACAGGGGAATCGGTTGGGCAGTACTTC	once	TRBD1	TRBV18	TRBJ2-7
CASGEDLNEKLFF	TGTGCCAGCGGAGAGGATCTTAATGAAAAACTGTTTTTT	.	.	TRBV2	TRBJ1-4
CASSPVGTSGAGANVLTF	TGTGCCAGCTCCCCTGTGGGGACAAGTGGGGCTGGGGCCAACGTCCTGACTTTC	once	.	TRBV18	TRBJ2-6
CATSDSGETQYF	TGTGCCACCAGTGATTCCGGGGAGACCCAGTACTTC	.	.	TRBV24-1	TRBJ2-5
CASSQDWAQTQYF	TGTGCCAGCAGCCAAGACTGGGCCCAGACCCAGTACTTC	.	.	TRBV14	TRBJ2-5
CASSLVGGRYNEQFF	TGCGCCAGCAGCCTAGTGGGGGGGCGTTACAATGAGCAGTTCTTC	few	.	TRBV5-1	TRBJ2-1
CASSGQGWRNTIYF	TGTGCCAGCAGTGGACAGGGTTGGAGAAACACCATATATTTT	once	TRBD1	TRBV28	TRBJ1-3
CASSVASGLSEQYF	TGTGCCAGCAGCGTGGCCTCAGGGCTAAGCGAGCAGTACTTC	.	.	TRBV9	TRBJ2-7
CATSVGRGYGYTF	TGTGCCACCAGTGTAGGCCGGGGCTATGGCTACACCTTC	.	.	TRBV24-1	TRBJ1-2
CASSQGLAGWGEGETQYF	TGTGCCAGCAGCCAAGGACTAGCGGGATGGGGAGAGGGAGAGACCCAGTACTTC	.	TRBD2	TRBV3-1/TRBV3-2	TRBJ2-5
CAGSTGGYNEQFF	TGTGCCGGATCAACGGGGGGCTACAATGAGCAGTTCTTC	.	TRBD2	TRBV7-9	TRBJ2-1
CASSGAPNTEAFF	TGTGCCAGCTCAGGGGCTCCGAACACTGAAGCTTTCTTT	.	.	TRBV18	TRBJ1-1
CATSRDWETNTEAFF	TGTGCCACCAGCAGAGATTGGGAGACGAACACTGAAGCTTTCTTT	.	.	TRBV15	TRBJ1-1
CASSLAGISYEQYF	TGCGCCAGCAGCTTAGCGGGGATCTCCTACGAGCAGTACTTC	.	TRBD2	TRBV5-1	TRBJ2-7
CASSLFSHEQYF	TGTGCCAGCAGCCTCTTTTCCCACGAGCAGTACTTC	.	.	TRBV7-9	TRBJ2-7
CATGTGGPDTQYF	TGCGCCACCGGGACAGGGGGACCAGATACGCAGTATTTT	.	TRBD1	TRBV10-2	TRBJ2-3
CASSYSGTEYF	TGTGCCAGCAGTTACTCGGGGACTGAGTACTTC	once	.	TRBV6-5	TRBJ2-4
CATSEGTNYGYTF	TGTGCCACCAGTGAGGGCACTAACTATGGCTACACCTTC	.	.	TRBV24-1	TRBJ1-2
CASSKAGGLSRSYNEQFF	TGTGCCAGCAGTAAAGCGGGAGGGCTCTCTCGCTCCTACAATGAGCAGTTCTTC	.	TRBD2	TRBV6-2/TRBV6-3	TRBJ2-1
CASRSAQGGETQYF	TGCGCCAGCAGATCGGCGCAGGGAGGGGAGACCCAGTACTTC	.	TRBD2	TRBV5-1	TRBJ2-5
CASSVTLANEQFF	TGTGCCAGCAGCGTTACCCTAGCGAATGAGCAGTTCTTC	.	.	TRBV9	TRBJ2-1
CASSFYSNTEAFF	TGTGCCAGCAGCTTTTACTCTAACACTGAAGCTTTCTTT	.	.	TRBV11-3	TRBJ1-1
CASKGQGAGELFF	TGTGCCAGCAAAGGCCAGGGTGCCGGGGAGCTGTTTTTT	.	.	TRBV2	TRBJ2-2
CASSLDGRGNQPQHF	TGCGCCAGCAGCTTGGACGGGAGAGGCAATCAGCCCCAGCATTTT	.	.	TRBV5-1	TRBJ1-5
CSVTRDRGYTEAFF	TGCAGCGTTACCCGGGACAGGGGGTACACTGAAGCTTTCTTT	once	TRBD1	TRBV29-1	TRBJ1-1
CASSVGTSGGTDTQYF	TGCGCCAGCAGTGTCGGGACTAGCGGGGGCACAGATACGCAGTATTTT	.	TRBD2	TRBV10-1	TRBJ2-3
CASRKSGSHEQYF	TGTGCCAGCAGAAAAAGCGGGAGCCACGAGCAGTACTTC	.	TRBD2	TRBV12-3/TRBV12-4	TRBJ2-7
CASSRDRANTGELFF	TGTGCCAGCAGCCGGGACAGGGCTAACACCGGGGAGCTGTTTTTT	.	TRBD1	TRBV5-4	TRBJ2-2